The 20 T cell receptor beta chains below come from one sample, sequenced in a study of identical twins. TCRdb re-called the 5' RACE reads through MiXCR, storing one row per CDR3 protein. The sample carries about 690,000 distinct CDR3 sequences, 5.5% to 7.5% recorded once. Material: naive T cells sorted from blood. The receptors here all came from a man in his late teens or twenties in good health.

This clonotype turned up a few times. CDR3 DNA sequence: TGTGCCACCAGCAGAGAGGGTAGCGGCAACACCGGGGAGCTGTTTTTT. Protein sequence: CATSREGSGNTGELFF. The V gene is TRBV15, the J gene TRBJ2-2, with TRBD2 as a possible D gene (6 bases). Germline V lookup: CDR1 LNHNV, CDR2 YYDKDF (reference sequence). V was cut by 0 bases and J by 2 bases, with 10 bases left in between. There are 16 residues in the CDR3. The full variable domain, in which reference TRBV15 and TRBJ2-2 provide the parts outside the CDR3, is DAMVIQNPRYQVTQFGKPVTLSCSQTLNHNVMYWYQQKSSQAPKLLFHYYDKDFNNEADTPDNFQSRRPNTSFCFLDIRSPGLGDTAMYLCATSREGSGNTGELFFGEGSRLTVL.

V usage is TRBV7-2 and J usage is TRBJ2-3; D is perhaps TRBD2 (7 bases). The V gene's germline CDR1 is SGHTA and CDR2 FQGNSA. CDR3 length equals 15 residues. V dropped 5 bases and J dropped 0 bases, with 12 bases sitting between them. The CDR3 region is CASSPWGGSTDTQYF. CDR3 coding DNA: TGTGCCAGCAGCCCCTGGGGGGGCAGCACAGATACGCAGTATTTT.

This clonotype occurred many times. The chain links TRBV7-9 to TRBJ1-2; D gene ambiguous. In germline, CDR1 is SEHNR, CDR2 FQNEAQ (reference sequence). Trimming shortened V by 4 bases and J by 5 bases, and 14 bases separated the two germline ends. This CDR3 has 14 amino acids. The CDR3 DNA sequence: TGTGCCAGCAGCTGGGAGGTGCTCCATTATGGCTACACCTTC. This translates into CASSWEVLHYGYTF.

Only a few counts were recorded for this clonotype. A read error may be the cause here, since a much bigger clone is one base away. DNA for the CDR3: TGTGCCAGCAGCCCCGGGACAGATTATTCACCCCTCCACTTT. Translating it yields CASSPGTDYSPLHF. V and J are TRBV7-2 and TRBJ1-6; TRBD1 matches 7 bases. Germline CDR1 and CDR2: SGHTA and FQGNSA. After removal of 5 bases from V and 8 bases from J, the junction contained 6 bases not matched to a gene. The CDR3 is made up of 14 amino acids.

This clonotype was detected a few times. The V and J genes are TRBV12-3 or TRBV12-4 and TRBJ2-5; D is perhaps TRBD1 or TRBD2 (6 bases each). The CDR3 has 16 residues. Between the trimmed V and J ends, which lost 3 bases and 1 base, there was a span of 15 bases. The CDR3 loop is CASSLVGGTPQETQYF. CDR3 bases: TGTGCCAGCAGTTTGGTAGGGGGGACCCCCCAAGAGACCCAGTACTTC.

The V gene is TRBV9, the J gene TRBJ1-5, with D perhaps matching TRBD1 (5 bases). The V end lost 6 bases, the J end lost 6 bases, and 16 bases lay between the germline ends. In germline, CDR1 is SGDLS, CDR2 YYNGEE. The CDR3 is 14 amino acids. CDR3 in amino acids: CASIVGGSGQPQHF. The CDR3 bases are TGTGCCAGCATCGTTGGGGGGTCGGGTCAGCCCCAGCATTTT.

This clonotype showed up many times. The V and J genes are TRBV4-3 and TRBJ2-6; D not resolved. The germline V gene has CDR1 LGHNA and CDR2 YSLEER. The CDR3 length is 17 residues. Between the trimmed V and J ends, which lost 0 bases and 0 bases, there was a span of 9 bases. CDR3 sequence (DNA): TGCGCCAGCAGCCAAGAGAGGCACTTCTCTGGGGCCAACGTCCTGACTTTC. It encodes CASSQERHFSGANVLTF.

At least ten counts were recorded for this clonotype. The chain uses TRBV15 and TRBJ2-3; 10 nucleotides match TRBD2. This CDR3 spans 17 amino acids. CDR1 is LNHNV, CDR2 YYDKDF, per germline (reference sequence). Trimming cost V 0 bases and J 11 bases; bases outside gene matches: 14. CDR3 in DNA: TGTGCCACCAGCAGAGATGGGCTAGCGGGAGAAGCTAACAGGCAGTATTTT. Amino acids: CATSRDGLAGEANRQYF.

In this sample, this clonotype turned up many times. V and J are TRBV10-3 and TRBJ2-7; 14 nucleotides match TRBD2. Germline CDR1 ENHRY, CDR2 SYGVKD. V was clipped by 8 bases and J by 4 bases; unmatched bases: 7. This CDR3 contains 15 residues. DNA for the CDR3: TGTGCCATCGCAAGGGGGACTAGCGGGAGTTACGAGCAGTACGTC. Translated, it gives CAIARGTSGSYEQYV.

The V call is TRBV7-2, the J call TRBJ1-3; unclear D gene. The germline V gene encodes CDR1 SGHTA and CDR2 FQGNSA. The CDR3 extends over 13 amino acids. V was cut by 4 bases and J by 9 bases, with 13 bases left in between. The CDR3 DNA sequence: TGTGCCAGCAGCTGGACCAAGGGAGGCACCATATATTTT. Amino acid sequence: CASSWTKGGTIYF.

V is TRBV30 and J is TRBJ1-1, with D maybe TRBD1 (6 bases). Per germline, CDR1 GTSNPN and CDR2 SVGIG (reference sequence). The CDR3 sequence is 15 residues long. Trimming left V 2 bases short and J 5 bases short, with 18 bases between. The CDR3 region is CAWSISLTGFTEAFF. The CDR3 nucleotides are TGTGCCTGGAGTATCTCCCTGACAGGCTTTACTGAAGCTTTCTTT.

DNA for the CDR3: TGTGCCAGCAGGACCTCAGCGGATACGCAGTATTTT. Translating gives CASRTSADTQYF. The chain links TRBV12-3 or TRBV12-4 to TRBJ2-3; no clear D. CDR3 length: 12 amino acids. Trimming shortened V by 6 bases and J by 6 bases, and 10 bases separated the two germline ends.

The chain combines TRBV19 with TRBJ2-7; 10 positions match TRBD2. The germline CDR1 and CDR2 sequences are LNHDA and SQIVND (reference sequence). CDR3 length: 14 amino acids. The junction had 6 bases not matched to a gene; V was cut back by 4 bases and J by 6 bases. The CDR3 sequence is CASSTGLASSEQYF. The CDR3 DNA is TGTGCCAGTAGTACGGGACTAGCGTCGAGCGAGCAGTACTTC.

The CDR3 region is CSASATRSSPLHF. CDR3 DNA sequence: TGCAGTGCTAGCGCGACACGGTCTTCACCCCTCCACTTT. This chain joins TRBV20-1 and TRBJ1-6, with no clear D. The V end was cut by 3 bases, the J end by 9 bases, with 12 bases between. This CDR3 is built from 13 residues. Looked up from germline, CDR1 is DFQATT and CDR2 is SNEGSKA (reference sequence).

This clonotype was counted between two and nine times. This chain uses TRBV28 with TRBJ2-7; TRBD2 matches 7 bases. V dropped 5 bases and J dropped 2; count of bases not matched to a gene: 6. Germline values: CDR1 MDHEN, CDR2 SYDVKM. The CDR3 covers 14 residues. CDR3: CASSKGLVPYEQYF. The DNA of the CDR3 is TGTGCCAGCAGTAAAGGACTAGTGCCCTACGAGCAGTACTTC.

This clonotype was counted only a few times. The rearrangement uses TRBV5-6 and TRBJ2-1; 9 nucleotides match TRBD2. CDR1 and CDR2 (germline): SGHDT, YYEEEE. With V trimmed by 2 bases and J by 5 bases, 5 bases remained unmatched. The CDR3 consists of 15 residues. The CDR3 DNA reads TGTGCCAGCAGCTTTGGGACTAGCAGGAACAATGAGCAGTTCTTC. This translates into CASSFGTSRNNEQFF.

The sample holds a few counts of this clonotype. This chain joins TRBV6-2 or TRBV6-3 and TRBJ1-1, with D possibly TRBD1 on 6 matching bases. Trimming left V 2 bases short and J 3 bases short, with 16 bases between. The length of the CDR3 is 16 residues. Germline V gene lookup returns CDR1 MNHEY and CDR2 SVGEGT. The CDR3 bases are TGTGCCAGCAGTTACGTCGGGGGCAGTATGGACACTGAAGCTTTCTTT. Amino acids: CASSYVGGSMDTEAFF.

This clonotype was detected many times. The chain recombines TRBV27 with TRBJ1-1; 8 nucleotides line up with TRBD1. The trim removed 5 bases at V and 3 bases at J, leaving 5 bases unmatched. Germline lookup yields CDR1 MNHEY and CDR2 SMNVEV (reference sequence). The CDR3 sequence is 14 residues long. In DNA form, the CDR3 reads TGTGCCAGCAGTGCCCAGGGGGCCTACACTGAAGCTTTCTTT. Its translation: CASSAQGAYTEAFF.

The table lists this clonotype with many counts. CDR3 residues: CASSAASVGRFYEQYF. In DNA form, the CDR3 reads TGTGCCAGCAGTGCCGCGTCGGTAGGGAGATTCTACGAGCAGTACTTC. The rearrangement joins TRBV12-3 or TRBV12-4 to TRBJ2-7, with a weak D call TRBD2 (5 bases). V lost 5 bases, J lost 3 bases, and 20 bases lay in between. This CDR3 spans 16 amino acids.

The CDR3 nucleotides read TGTGCCAGCAGTTTAGAGGGACTGGTAAGAGAGACCCAGTACTTC. It is translated as CASSLEGLVRETQYF. This chain uses TRBV12-3 or TRBV12-4 with TRBJ2-5; possibly TRBD2 for D (6 bases). There are 15 residues in the CDR3. Trimming removed 1 base at V and 4 bases at J, with 13 bases between.